A single T cell receptor beta chain is shown here with its context. Antigen: not known. With V trimmed by 7 bases and J by 7 bases, 12 bases remained unmatched. The CDR3 runs 16 residues. A second PCR, run for roughly 7 to 12 cycles, used a sample-barcoded 5' primer plus a J-beta primer mix. TCRdb processed the 5' RACE reads anew with MiXCR; each CDR3 protein has one entry. The sample shows around 1,500,000 distinct CDR3 sequences, roughly 27% of them seen only once. Every sample had a minimum of 6.5 million PBMCs isolated. The data originate from a study of blood T cells in healthy people across ages. Study-level results: Possibly, changes in expanded clonotypes were confounded because donor CMV status was unknown. Long-lived and aged donors differed, with more naive CD4+ cells and higher diversity in the long-lived.

The gene calls are TRBV12-3 or TRBV12-4 and TRBJ2-1; 11 bases map to TRBD2. Specimen: blood. The TCR sequence derives from a young woman in good health. CDR3 region: CASIGNSGGAGNEQFF. For the CDR3, the DNA is TGTGCCAGCATCGGCAATAGCGGGGGGGCCGGAAATGAGCAGTTCTTC.